This TCR beta chain was recovered during a study of CD8 T cells in Susac syndrome (dated by TCRdb to the late 2010s). For the study in its entirety: Whether CD8+ T cell activation and differentiation in Susac syndrome was antigen driven was tested using repertoire sequencing. The clonality of the CD8+ T cell repertoire was compared across approximately 11 healthy donors, about 14 Susac syndrome patients and under 17 multiple sclerosis patients.

Beyond this particular receptor, the publication reports: The number of individuals in the TCR sequencing and HLA analysis was recognized as being relatively small.

High-throughput TCR beta sequencing profiled peripheral blood CD8+ and CD4+ T cells from healthy donors, Susac syndrome patients and multiple sclerosis patients. The multiple sclerosis controls were treatment-naive patients whose relapsing-remitting disease, either stable or active, fulfilled the revised McDonald criteria. Bulk CD8+ and CD4+ T cells were purified magnetically by negative isolation, whereas CD8+ TEMRA cells were enriched by FACS. Blood was drawn into EDTA tubes, processed within 24 hours, and PBMCs were isolated by density gradient centrifugation. PBMCs intended for TCR sequencing were cryopreserved in liquid nitrogen and thawed later in a water bath at 37 degrees C. Purity of sorted or isolated CD4+, CD8+ and CD8+ TEMRA cells was at least 90%. This clonotype was observed once. No antigen is known for it. Nothing much larger sits one base from this clone, and base qualities are not available. A single read counts as weak evidence.

According to the germline V gene, CDR1 reads MGHRA and CDR2 reads YSYEKL. V drops 1 base and J drops 0 bases, leaving 15 bases in between. The CDR3 measures 18 amino acids from cysteine to phenylalanine. Only CDR3 DNA is held: 54 bases, read in frame from base 1. RNA was extracted using the RNeasy kit, and about 0.45 to 1 ug of the RNA was reverse transcribed with random hexamers. TCR beta CDR3 regions were amplified with the immunoSEQ multiplex PCR assay covering 54 Vbeta and 13 Jbeta segments. Bias from PCR amplification was corrected by using a synthetic template baseline for primer optimization and for computational correction. As for how the authors treated the data: Reads were annotated to V, D and J genes according to IMGT and were analyzed with immunoSEQ Analyzer, with only productive sequences retained. To calculate clonality, Shannon entropy was normalized by log2 of the number of productive unique sequences and then subtracted from one. Public and private clones were assessed among the 100 most prevalent clones of each patient and control. Clones were defined as Susac-specific when absent from the healthy and MS cohorts, from fewer than 1,200 published viral clones and from other ImmuneACCESS disease sequences. TCRdb ran its own pipeline on the public reads, namely fastp trimming at Q25 and MiXCR clone calling, and kept in-frame beta chains. A single entry per CDR3 protein holds the most common genes and DNA from its merged rows. It is TCRdb's table, rather than the study itself, that gives the V and J calls and clone size. The sample data list about 50,000 distinct CDR3 sequences, and 93% of these were observed just once. The top ten hold 0.5% to 0.6% of the sample.

Sequenced input: CD8+ T cells from PBMCs. This TCR derives from a human donor with multiple sclerosis. Rearrangement joined TRBV4-1 to TRBJ2-2; TRBD1 is perhaps the D gene, given 5 matching bases. The DNA is as follows: TGCGCCAGCAGCCAAGGCCCAGGGCGGTCAGCGAACACCGGGGAGCTGTTTTTT. This encodes CASSQGPGRSANTGELFF.